The 5 T cell receptor beta chains in this list originate from one sample, sequenced in a study of blood T cell repertoires in COVID-19. Sequenced by immunoSEQ multiplex PCR; TCRdb stores in-frame clones only, minus some. The sample has hundreds of thousands of clones; about 91% are singletons. Source material: PBMCs or T cells enriched from blood (not recorded which). The receptors here all came from a woman aged 40 to 49 who had recovered from COVID-19.

The genes are TRBV28 and TRBJ1-5; 9 nucleotides align to TRBD1. Germline V gene data show CDR1 as MDHEN and CDR2 as SYDVKM. The CDR3 extends over 15 amino acids. The ends lost 3 bases at V and 2 bases at J; junction bases unmatched: 2. CDR3 DNA: TGTGCCAGCAGTTTTTGGACAGGGGGCAATCAGCCCCAGCATTTT. Amino acid sequence: CASSFWTGGNQPQHF.

The genes are TRBV7-6 and TRBJ1-1, with 8 bases lining up with TRBD1. CDR3 length: 14 residues. Germline V gene sequence: CDR1 SGHVS, CDR2 FNYEAQ. The V and J ends lost 5 bases and 3 bases, in that order; junction bases with no gene match: 5. CDR3 DNA sequence: TGTGCCAGCAGCCTGGGACAGGCAGACACTGAAGCTTTCTTT. Encoded protein: CASSLGQADTEAFF. Full variable domain (missing parts from reference TRBV7-6 and TRBJ1-1): GAGVSQSPRYKVTKRGQDVALRCDPISGHVSLYWYRQALGQGPEFLTYFNYEAQQDKSGLPNDRFSAERPEGSISTLTIQRTEQRDSAMYRCASSLGQADTEAFFGQGTRLTVV.

The V call is TRBV13, the J call TRBJ1-4; 7 bases match TRBD1. Trimming removed 3 bases from V and 3 bases from J; junction bases left unmatched: 7. CDR1 is PRHDT, CDR2 FYEKMQ, per germline (reference sequence). The CDR3 consists of 16 residues. Here the CDR3 DNA reads TGTGCCAGCAGCTTCGACAGGGTGTGGGCTAATGAAAAACTGTTTTTT. This gives the protein CASSFDRVWANEKLFF.

This clone occurred once. The V gene is TRBV5-4, the J gene TRBJ1-2; 10 positions agree with TRBD1. This CDR3 spans 16 amino acids. V shed 4 bases, J shed 2 bases, and the junction held 8 bases outside the gene matches. CDR1 is SGHNT and CDR2 is YYREEE in the germline V gene (reference sequence). The CDR3 loop reads CASSKPGTGANYGYTF. CDR3 coding DNA: TGTGCCAGCAGCAAACCCGGGACAGGGGCAAACTATGGCTACACCTTC. Drawing the rest from reference TRBV5-4 and TRBJ1-2, the complete variable domain is ETGVTQSPTHLIKTRGQQVTLRCSSQSGHNTVSWYQQALGQGPQFIFQYYREEENGRGNFPPRFSGLQFPNYSSELNVNALELDDSALYLCASSKPGTGANYGYTFGSGTRLTVV.

The CDR3 nucleotides are TGTGCCAGCAGCTGGGCCGGGACAGGGACGACCGGCTACACCTTC. This gives the protein CASSWAGTGTTGYTF. The chain carries TRBV6-5 and TRBJ1-2; 9 bases line up with TRBD1. Germline lookup yields CDR1 MNHEY and CDR2 SVGAGI. The CDR3 runs 15 residues. Trimming took 6 bases from V and 8 from J; bases not matched to a gene: 13.